A selection of T cell receptor beta chains follows, all from one sample in a study of siplizumab effects on memory and regulatory T cells. TCRdb's table, derived via immunoSEQ multiplex PCR, lists solely in-frame clones and lacks some. This table has approximately 120,000 clones, about 92% appearing once. The sequencing input was Tregs sorted from blood. These receptor sequences come from a human donor in good health. The CDR3 runs from the conserved cysteine through the conserved F or W. D genes are given only for firm matches. Size is omitted from some rows. Given values are once, few, many or a class for expanded clones.

clone size: .
D gene: .
J gene: TRBJ2-1
V gene: TRBV4-2
CDR3 protein: CASSQDERYNEQFF
CDR3 DNA: TGTGCCAGCAGCCAAGATGAGCGTTACAATGAGCAGTTCTTC

clone size: .
D gene: TRBD2
J gene: TRBJ2-3
V gene: TRBV10-1
CDR3 protein: CASICPSGWRTQYF
CDR3 DNA: TGCGCCAGCATTTGTCCTAGCGGGTGGCGTACGCAGTATTTT

clone size: .
D gene: TRBD2
J gene: TRBJ2-5
V gene: TRBV28
CDR3 protein: CASSLRTSGGVGTQYF
CDR3 DNA: TGTGCCAGCAGTTTGAGGACTAGCGGGGGCGTTGGGACCCAGTACTTC

clone size: .
D gene: TRBD1
J gene: TRBJ1-3
V gene: TRBV2
CDR3 protein: CASTGTGFTIYF
CDR3 DNA: TGTGCCAGCACCGGGACAGGGTTCACCATATATTTT

clone size: .
D gene: TRBD1
J gene: TRBJ1-1
V gene: TRBV19
CDR3 protein: CASSDTGAYTEAFF
CDR3 DNA: TGTGCCAGTAGTGATACAGGGGCCTACACTGAAGCTTTCTTT

clone size: .
D gene: .
J gene: TRBJ2-5
V gene: TRBV20-1
CDR3 protein: CSPRDQETQYF
CDR3 DNA: TGCAGCCCCAGAGATCAAGAGACCCAGTACTTC

clone size: .
D gene: .
J gene: TRBJ2-7
V gene: TRBV11-2
CDR3 protein: CASSLYVGGSYEQYF
CDR3 DNA: TGTGCCAGCAGCCTCTATGTGGGAGGCTCCTACGAGCAGTACTTC

clone size: .
D gene: .
J gene: TRBJ2-1
V gene: TRBV4-1
CDR3 protein: CASSQEPGSTYNEQFF
CDR3 DNA: TGCGCCAGCAGCCAAGAGCCAGGCTCGACCTACAATGAGCAGTTCTTC

clone size: once
D gene: TRBD1
J gene: TRBJ1-5
V gene: TRBV29-1
CDR3 protein: CSVGTGGDQPQHF
CDR3 DNA: TGCAGCGTCGGGACAGGGGGTGATCAGCCCCAGCATTTT

clone size: .
D gene: .
J gene: TRBJ1-5
V gene: TRBV2
CDR3 protein: CASSEAPRGYQPQHF
CDR3 DNA: TGTGCCAGCAGTGAAGCCCCCAGAGGATATCAGCCCCAGCATTTT

clone size: .
D gene: .
J gene: TRBJ2-7
V gene: TRBV19
CDR3 protein: CASSIAGETYEQYF
CDR3 DNA: TGTGCCAGTAGTATTGCAGGGGAGACCTACGAGCAGTACTTC

clone size: .
D gene: .
J gene: TRBJ2-5
V gene: TRBV18
CDR3 protein: CASSQGYQETQYF
CDR3 DNA: TGTGCCAGCTCCCAGGGTTACCAAGAGACCCAGTACTTC

clone size: .
D gene: .
J gene: TRBJ2-7
V gene: TRBV27
CDR3 protein: CASSLFGSGAYEQYF
CDR3 DNA: TGTGCCAGCAGTTTATTTGGCTCTGGCGCCTACGAGCAGTACTTC

clone size: .
D gene: .
J gene: TRBJ1-2
V gene: TRBV7-9
CDR3 protein: CASSSSDFNYGYTF
CDR3 DNA: TGTGCCAGCAGCTCTTCGGACTTTAACTATGGCTACACCTTC

clone size: .
D gene: TRBD1
J gene: TRBJ2-1
V gene: TRBV10-3
CDR3 protein: CAISATGLKYNEQFF
CDR3 DNA: TGTGCCATCAGCGCGACAGGGCTGAAATACAATGAGCAGTTCTTC

clone size: .
D gene: TRBD2
J gene: TRBJ2-1
V gene: TRBV15
CDR3 protein: CATSRDRGTSGSISEQFF
CDR3 DNA: TGTGCCACCAGCAGAGATCGGGGGACTAGCGGGAGTATAAGTGAGCAGTTCTTC

clone size: .
D gene: .
J gene: TRBJ1-4
V gene: TRBV25-1
CDR3 protein: CASTVGGANEKLFF
CDR3 DNA: TGTGCCAGCACCGTCGGGGGGGCTAATGAAAAACTGTTTTTT

clone size: .
D gene: .
J gene: TRBJ1-6
V gene: TRBV5-6
CDR3 protein: CASSLEAGYSPLHF
CDR3 DNA: TGTGCCAGCAGCTTGGAGGCAGGGTATTCACCCCTCCACTTT

clone size: .
D gene: .
J gene: TRBJ1-4
V gene: TRBV5-1
CDR3 protein: CASSLRATVSNEKLFF
CDR3 DNA: TGCGCCAGCAGCTTGAGGGCGACAGTGTCTAATGAAAAACTGTTTTTT

clone size: .
D gene: .
J gene: TRBJ1-2
V gene: TRBV6-5
CDR3 protein: CASRPAPNYGYTF
CDR3 DNA: TGTGCCAGCCGGCCGGCTCCTAACTATGGCTACACCTTC

clone size: .
D gene: .
J gene: TRBJ1-3
V gene: TRBV5-5
CDR3 protein: CASSIADTGNTIYF
CDR3 DNA: TGTGCCAGCAGCATCGCAGATACTGGAAACACCATATATTTT

clone size: .
D gene: .
J gene: TRBJ2-3
V gene: TRBV5-1
CDR3 protein: CASSEGVTSTDTQYF
CDR3 DNA: TGCGCCAGCAGCGAGGGGGTGACTAGCACAGATACGCAGTATTTT

clone size: .
D gene: .
J gene: TRBJ2-3
V gene: TRBV15
CDR3 protein: CATSRDTLRTDTQYF
CDR3 DNA: TGTGCCACCAGCAGAGATACCCTAAGAACAGATACGCAGTATTTT

clone size: .
D gene: .
J gene: TRBJ1-1
V gene: TRBV10-3
CDR3 protein: CATTSRGDTEAFF
CDR3 DNA: TGTGCCACCACGTCTCGAGGGGACACTGAAGCTTTCTTT

clone size: .
D gene: .
J gene: TRBJ2-3
V gene: TRBV18
CDR3 protein: CASSPVAGAITDTQYF
CDR3 DNA: TGTGCCAGCTCACCAGTGGCGGGGGCCATCACAGATACGCAGTATTTT

clone size: .
D gene: .
J gene: TRBJ1-5
V gene: TRBV13
CDR3 protein: CASSLGRVVKPQHF
CDR3 DNA: TGTGCCAGCAGCCTGGGGAGGGTGGTGAAGCCCCAGCATTTT

clone size: .
D gene: TRBD1
J gene: TRBJ2-3
V gene: TRBV6-5
CDR3 protein: CASSTRTGPKYF
CDR3 DNA: TGTGCCAGCAGCACGCGGACAGGGCCAAAGTATTTT

clone size: .
D gene: .
J gene: TRBJ2-3
V gene: TRBV9
CDR3 protein: CASSVRLRTSSTDTQYF
CDR3 DNA: TGTGCCAGCAGCGTTAGGCTCCGGACATCTAGCACAGATACGCAGTATTTT

clone size: once
D gene: TRBD1
J gene: TRBJ2-7
V gene: TRBV10-3
CDR3 protein: CAIRAGTGSEQYF
CDR3 DNA: TGTGCCATCAGGGCAGGGACAGGGAGCGAGCAGTACTTC

clone size: .
D gene: TRBD1
J gene: TRBJ1-2
V gene: TRBV10-3
CDR3 protein: CAIRRTGGDYGYTF
CDR3 DNA: TGTGCCATCAGAAGGACAGGGGGCGACTATGGCTACACCTTC

clone size: .
D gene: TRBD2
J gene: TRBJ2-1
V gene: TRBV10-3
CDR3 protein: CAITAGGGHEQFF
CDR3 DNA: TGTGCCATCACGGCGGGGGGCGGACACGAGCAGTTCTTC

clone size: once
D gene: .
J gene: TRBJ2-2
V gene: TRBV6-5
CDR3 protein: CASSYLTSPLTGELFF
CDR3 DNA: TGTGCCAGCAGTTACCTAACAAGTCCGCTCACCGGGGAGCTGTTTTTT

clone size: .
D gene: .
J gene: TRBJ2-5
V gene: TRBV2
CDR3 protein: CASSAFRRGPHQETQYF
CDR3 DNA: TGTGCCAGCAGCGCATTTAGAAGAGGACCTCATCAAGAGACCCAGTACTTC

clone size: few
D gene: TRBD1
J gene: TRBJ2-7
V gene: TRBV2
CDR3 protein: CASRNRGYEQYF
CDR3 DNA: TGTGCCAGCAGGAACAGGGGCTACGAGCAGTACTTC

clone size: .
D gene: .
J gene: TRBJ1-3
V gene: TRBV6-5
CDR3 protein: CASTYRRQFGNTIYF
CDR3 DNA: TGTGCCAGCACCTATCGTCGACAGTTTGGAAACACCATATATTTT

clone size: few
D gene: .
J gene: TRBJ1-5
V gene: TRBV6-5
CDR3 protein: CASSYSSEFNQPQHF
CDR3 DNA: TGTGCCAGCAGTTACTCCTCTGAATTCAATCAGCCCCAGCATTTT

clone size: .
D gene: .
J gene: TRBJ1-1
V gene: TRBV7-2
CDR3 protein: CASSREGRTEAFF
CDR3 DNA: TGTGCCAGCAGCCGCGAGGGGCGAACTGAAGCTTTCTTT

clone size: few
D gene: .
J gene: TRBJ1-2
V gene: TRBV18
CDR3 protein: CASSPPLQNYGYTF
CDR3 DNA: TGTGCCAGCTCACCACCGTTACAGAACTATGGCTACACCTTC

clone size: .
D gene: .
J gene: TRBJ2-6
V gene: TRBV2
CDR3 protein: CASSEALRVANVLTF
CDR3 DNA: TGTGCCAGCAGTGAAGCGCTTCGGGTTGCCAACGTCCTGACTTTC

clone size: .
D gene: TRBD1
J gene: TRBJ2-1
V gene: TRBV5-1
CDR3 protein: CASSHDRGEQFF
CDR3 DNA: TGCGCCAGCAGTCACGACAGGGGTGAGCAGTTCTTC

clone size: .
D gene: .
J gene: TRBJ2-2
V gene: TRBV19
CDR3 protein: CASNAKGGELFF
CDR3 DNA: TGTGCCAGTAACGCTAAGGGCGGGGAGCTGTTTTTT